This TCR beta chain appears in the sequencing data of a study of blood T cell repertoires in COVID-19 (dated by TCRdb to 2019 to 2021). Concerning the study at large: Samples covering the acute and convalescent phases of COVID-19 were provided by collaborators in the United States, Italy and Spain. Where available, HLA class I and class II types were taken from metadata supplied by the sample provider and were not determined by assay-based typing. The dataset comprised deeply sampled blood TCRbeta repertoires from subjects exposed to, actively infected with, or recovered from COVID-19. The repertoires were released in a freely available public database intended as a resource for research on the immune response to SARS-CoV-2. The material from the prospective study consisted of cDNA or gDNA derived from T cells, B-cell-depleted T cells, or PBMCs. Samples came from the ongoing ImmuneRACE study (first 160 participants) plus 1,254 subjects from 6 global collaborators. Nearly every sample came with metadata listing a de-identified subject ID, COVID-19 status, age in years and sex.

TCRbeta CDR3 regions were amplified from genomic DNA using the immunoSEQ Assay, a bias-controlled multiplex PCR. The paper's processing steps were these. The number of nucleated cells in each sample was estimated by amplification of reference gene primers within the assay. Sequence reads were collapsed and filtered to measure the absolute abundance of every unique TCRbeta CDR3 rearrangement. Productive Simpson clonality was computed per sample as the square root of Simpson's diversity index over productive rearrangements. TCRdb's version of the immuneACCESS table is confined to in-frame rearrangements and falls short of the full clone set. An unresolved V gene accounts for under half of the shortfall where checked; the remainder is of unknown origin. V and J calls and clone size are those listed in that table; D and trimming were worked out from the DNA. In all, the sample holds tens of thousands of clones, and about 85% of those were seen once. The ten largest account for 9% to 15% of the sample.

The collaborating institutions used their own protocols to collect whole blood in K2EDTA tubes. For TCRbeta analysis, collaborators shipped samples in one of three forms: frozen whole blood, isolated PBMCs, or DNA extracted from either of those sample types. A note on this clone: Which antigen it targets is not known. There are no base qualities to consult, and no much larger clone falls within one base.

The CDR3 sequence holds 15 residues, the cysteine and phenylalanine included. Just CDR3 DNA is preserved here, 45 bases in frame from base 1. The germline V gene (reference sequence) yields SEHNR for CDR1 and FQNEAQ for CDR2. The germline ends are 16 bases apart after V is trimmed by 3 bases and J by 8 bases. Findings and caveats that apply to the study as a whole: Clinical and demographic metadata were provided uncurated, with the amount varying by source and participant.

Sequences were obtained from peripheral blood. This sequence originates from a human donor in a cohort sampled during active COVID-19. Recombination linked TRBV7-9 to TRBJ1-4, and perhaps TRBD1 as D gene, on 6 matching bases. The sequenced DNA: TGTGCCAGCAGCTTCCGATCTTCCGGGACAGAAAAACTGTTTTTT. Its protein is CASSFRSSGTEKLFF.